The source of this TCR beta chain is a study of T cells in Graves' hyperthyroidism and ophthalmopathy. Broader study findings: Blood held most thyroid clonotypes expanded above 0.001 frequency. Stable hyperthyroidism was separated from ophthalmopathy by a model based on 13 V-J features.

This clonotype was observed at least ten times. What it binds is unknown. CDR3 size: 14 residues. Germline-derived CDR1 and CDR2 are SGHAT and FQDESV (reference sequence). Deletions cut 2 bases from V and 3 bases from J, with 10 bases between. Amplification of TCR beta CDR3 regions used RNA as the template. Carried out on the TCR CDR3, a first-round RT-PCR used the HTBI primer set. TCRdb re-analysed the multiplex PCR reads in MiXCR, keeping a single row per CDR3 protein. The sample gives 300,000 to 400,000 distinct CDR3 sequences, around a sixth of which show up once; roughly 49% is in the top ten. Absent ophthalmopathy progression within 18 months defined stable Graves' hyperthyroidism. About 9.4 ml fresh peripheral blood yielded the PBMCs.

The material sequenced was blood. This TCR was recovered from a woman aged 45-60 years with Graves' hyperthyroidism. This chain joins TRBV11-1 and TRBJ1-1; D call uncertain. The CDR3 nucleotides are TGTGCCAGCAGCTTAAGGTATTTGGACACTGAAGCTTTCTTT. Its protein is CASSLRYLDTEAFF. Supplemented by reference TRBV11-1 and TRBJ1-1, the full variable domain reads EAEVAQSPRYKITEKSQAVAFWCDPISGHATLYWYRQILGQGPELLVQFQDESVVDDSQLPKDRFSAERLKGVDSTLKIQPAELGDSAMYLCASSLRYLDTEAFFGQGTRLTVV.